This TCR beta chain was identified during a study of type 1 regulatory T cells. At the level of the study: T-allo10 is a Tr1-enriched, alloantigen-specific CD4 T cell product made in vitro.

Study conclusions and caveats: Type 1 regulatory T cells had a more restricted TCR repertoire than non-type 1 regulatory T cells.

The CDR3 runs to 14 residues. V lost 7 bases and J lost 3, with 16 bases in between. Per germline, CDR1 MNHNS and CDR2 SASEGT. TCRdb reprocessed the reads with MiXCR, giving one entry per CDR3 protein. The sample carries 60,000 to 75,000 distinct CDR3 sequences, 20% to 25% recorded once. A remark on this clonotype: The antigen remains undetermined.

The origin of this receptor is a human donor in good health. The rearrangement joins TRBV6-1 to TRBJ2-7, with D perhaps TRBD1 or TRBD2 (5 bases each). Sequencing was performed on cultured type 1 regulatory T (Tr1) cells, either the whole culture or a sorted fraction (not recorded which). The CDR3 DNA is TGTGCCAGCATCCGACCGGGGCCAATCTACGAGCAGTACTTC. It is translated as CASIRPGPIYEQYF.